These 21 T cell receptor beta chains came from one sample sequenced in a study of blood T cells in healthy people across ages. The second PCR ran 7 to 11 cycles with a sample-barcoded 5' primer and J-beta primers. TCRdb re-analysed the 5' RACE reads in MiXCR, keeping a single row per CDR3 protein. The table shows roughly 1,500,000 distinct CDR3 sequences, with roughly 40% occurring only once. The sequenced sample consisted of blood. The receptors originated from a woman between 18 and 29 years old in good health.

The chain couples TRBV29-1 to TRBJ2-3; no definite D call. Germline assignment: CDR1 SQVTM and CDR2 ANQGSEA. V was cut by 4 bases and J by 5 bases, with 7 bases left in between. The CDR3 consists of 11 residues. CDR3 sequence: CSVAGVDTQYF. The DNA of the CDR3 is TGCAGCGTTGCTGGAGTAGATACGCAGTATTTT.

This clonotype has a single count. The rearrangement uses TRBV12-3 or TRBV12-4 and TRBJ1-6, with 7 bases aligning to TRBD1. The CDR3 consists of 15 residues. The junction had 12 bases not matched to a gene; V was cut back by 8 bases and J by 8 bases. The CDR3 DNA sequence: TGTGCCAGCGGCTTCATTGGGACAGCGGATTCACCCCTCCACTTT. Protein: CASGFIGTADSPLHF.

The CDR3 sequence is CASRLAGAFYGYTF. CDR3 in DNA: TGTGCCAGCAGGTTGGCAGGGGCCTTCTATGGCTACACCTTC. V usage is TRBV2 and J usage is TRBJ1-2; a weak D match, TRBD1 (6 bases). Trimming stripped 6 bases from V and 4 bases from J, with 15 bases between. CDR3 length: 14 amino acids. Looked up from germline, CDR1 is SNHLY and CDR2 is FYNNEI.

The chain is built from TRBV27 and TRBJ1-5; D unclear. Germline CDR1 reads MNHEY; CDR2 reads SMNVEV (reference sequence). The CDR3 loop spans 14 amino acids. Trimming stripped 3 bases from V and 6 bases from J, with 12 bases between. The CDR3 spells CASSLWSGSQPQHF. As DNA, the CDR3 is TGTGCCAGCAGTTTGTGGTCGGGGAGTCAGCCCCAGCATTTT.

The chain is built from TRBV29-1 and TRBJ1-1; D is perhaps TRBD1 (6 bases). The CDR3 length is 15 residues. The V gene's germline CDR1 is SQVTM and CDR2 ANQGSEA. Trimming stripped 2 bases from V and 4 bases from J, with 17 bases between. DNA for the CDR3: TGCAGCGTTGAATGGGACGGGGGGCGAGGCACTGAAGCTTTCTTT. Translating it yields CSVEWDGGRGTEAFF. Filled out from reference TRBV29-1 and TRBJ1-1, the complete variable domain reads SAVISQKPSRDICQRGTSLTIQCQVDSQVTMMFWYRQQPGQSLTLIATANQGSEATYESGFVIDKFPISRPNLTFSTLTVSNMSPEDSSIYLCSVEWDGGRGTEAFFGQGTRLTVV.

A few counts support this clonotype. CDR3 DNA sequence: TGTGCCAGCAGCTTGACGACGGCAAACAATGAGCAGTTCTTC. It yields the protein CASSLTTANNEQFF. The V gene is TRBV5-4, the J gene TRBJ2-1; unclear D gene. V was shortened by 1 base and J by 5 bases, with 10 bases between the two germline ends. The CDR3 is made up of 14 amino acids. CDR1 is SGHNT, CDR2 YYREEE, per germline (reference sequence). The variable domain in full, completed from reference TRBV5-4 and TRBJ2-1, reads ETGVTQSPTHLIKTRGQQVTLRCSSQSGHNTVSWYQQALGQGPQFIFQYYREEENGRGNFPPRFSGLQFPNYSSELNVNALELDDSALYLCASSLTTANNEQFFGPGTRLTVL.

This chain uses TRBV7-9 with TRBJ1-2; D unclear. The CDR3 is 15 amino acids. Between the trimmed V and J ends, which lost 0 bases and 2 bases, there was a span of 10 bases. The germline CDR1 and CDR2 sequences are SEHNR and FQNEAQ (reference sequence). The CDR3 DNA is TGTGCCAGCAGCTTAGCGGTACAGACAAACTATGGCTACACCTTC. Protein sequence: CASSLAVQTNYGYTF.

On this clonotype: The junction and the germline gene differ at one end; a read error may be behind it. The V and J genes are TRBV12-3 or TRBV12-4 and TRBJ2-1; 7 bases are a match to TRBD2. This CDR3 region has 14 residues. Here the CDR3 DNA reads TGTGCCAGCAGTCTAGCGGATCATTACAATGAGCAGTTCTTC. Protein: CASSLADHYNEQFF.

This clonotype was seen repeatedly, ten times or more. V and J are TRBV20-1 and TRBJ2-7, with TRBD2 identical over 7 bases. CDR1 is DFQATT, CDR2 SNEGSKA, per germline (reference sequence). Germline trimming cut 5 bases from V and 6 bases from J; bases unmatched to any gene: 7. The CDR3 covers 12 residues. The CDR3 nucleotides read TGCAGTGCTCTCGGACTAGGAGGCGAGCAGTACTTC. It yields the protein CSALGLGGEQYF.

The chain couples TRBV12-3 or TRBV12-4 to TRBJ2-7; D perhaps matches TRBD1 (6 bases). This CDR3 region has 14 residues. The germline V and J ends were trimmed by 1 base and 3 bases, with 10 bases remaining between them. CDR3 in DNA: TGTGCCAGCAGTTTAGGGACAGCCAACTACGAGCAGTACTTC. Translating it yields CASSLGTANYEQYF.

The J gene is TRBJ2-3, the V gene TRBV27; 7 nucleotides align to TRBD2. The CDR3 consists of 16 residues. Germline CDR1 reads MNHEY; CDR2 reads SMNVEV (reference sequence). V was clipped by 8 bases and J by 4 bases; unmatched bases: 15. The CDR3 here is CASQIFGAGVADTQYF. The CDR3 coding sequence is TGTGCCAGCCAGATCTTCGGGGCGGGAGTGGCAGATACGCAGTATTTT.

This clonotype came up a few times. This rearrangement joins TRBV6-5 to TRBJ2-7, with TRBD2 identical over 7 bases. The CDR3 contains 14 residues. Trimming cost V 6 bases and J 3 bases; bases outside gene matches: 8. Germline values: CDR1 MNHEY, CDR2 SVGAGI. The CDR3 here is CASRQAGTLYEQYF. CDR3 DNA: TGTGCCAGCAGGCAAGCGGGAACCCTCTACGAGCAGTACTTC.

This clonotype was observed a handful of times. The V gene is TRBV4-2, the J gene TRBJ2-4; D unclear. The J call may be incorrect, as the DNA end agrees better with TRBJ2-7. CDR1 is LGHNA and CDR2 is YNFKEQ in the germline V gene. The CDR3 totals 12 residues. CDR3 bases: TGTGCCAGCAGCCAAGAGGACCTCGAGCAGTACTTC. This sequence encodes CASSQEDLEQYF.

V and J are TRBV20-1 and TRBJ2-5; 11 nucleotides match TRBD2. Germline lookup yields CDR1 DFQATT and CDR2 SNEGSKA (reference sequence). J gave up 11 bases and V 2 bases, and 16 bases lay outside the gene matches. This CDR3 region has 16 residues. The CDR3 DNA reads TGCAGTGCTAGACTAGCGGGGGGCCTTTCCTACAATGAGCAGTACTTC. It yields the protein CSARLAGGLSYNEQYF.

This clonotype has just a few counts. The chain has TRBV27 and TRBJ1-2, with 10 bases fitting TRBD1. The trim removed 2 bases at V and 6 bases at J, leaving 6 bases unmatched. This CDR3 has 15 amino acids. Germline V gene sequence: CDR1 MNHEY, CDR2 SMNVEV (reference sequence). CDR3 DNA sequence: TGTGCCAGCAGTTTAGGGACAGGGGTTAAGAATGGCTACACCTTC. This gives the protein CASSLGTGVKNGYTF.

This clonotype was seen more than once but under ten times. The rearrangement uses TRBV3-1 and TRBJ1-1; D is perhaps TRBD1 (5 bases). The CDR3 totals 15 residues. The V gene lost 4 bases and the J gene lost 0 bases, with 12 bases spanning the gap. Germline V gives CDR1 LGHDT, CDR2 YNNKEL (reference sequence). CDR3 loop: CASSPFAGVNTEAFF. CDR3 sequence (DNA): TGTGCCAGCAGCCCCTTTGCGGGGGTGAACACTGAAGCTTTCTTT.

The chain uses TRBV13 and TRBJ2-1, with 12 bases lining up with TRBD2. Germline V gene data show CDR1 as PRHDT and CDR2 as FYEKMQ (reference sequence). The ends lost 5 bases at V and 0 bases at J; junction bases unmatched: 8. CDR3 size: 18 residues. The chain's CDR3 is CASSTTSGSLSSYNEQFF. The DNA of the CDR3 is TGTGCCAGCAGCACGACTAGCGGGAGCCTGAGCTCCTACAATGAGCAGTTCTTC.

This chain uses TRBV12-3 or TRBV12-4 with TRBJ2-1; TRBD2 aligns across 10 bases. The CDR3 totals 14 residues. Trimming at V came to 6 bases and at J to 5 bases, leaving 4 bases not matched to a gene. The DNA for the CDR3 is TGTGCCAGCAGAAAAACTAGCGGGGACAATGAGCAGTTCTTC. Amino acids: CASRKTSGDNEQFF.

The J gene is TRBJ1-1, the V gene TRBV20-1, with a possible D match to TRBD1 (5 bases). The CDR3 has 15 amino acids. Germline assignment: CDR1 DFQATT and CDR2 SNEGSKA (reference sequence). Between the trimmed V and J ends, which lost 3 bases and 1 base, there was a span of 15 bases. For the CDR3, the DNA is TGCAGTGCTAGTGACCACGGGACCGCGAACACTGAAGCTTTCTTT. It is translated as CSASDHGTANTEAFF.

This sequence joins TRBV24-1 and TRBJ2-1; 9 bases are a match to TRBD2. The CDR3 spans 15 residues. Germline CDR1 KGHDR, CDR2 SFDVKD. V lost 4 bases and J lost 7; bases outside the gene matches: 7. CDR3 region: CATSETSGSGNEQFF. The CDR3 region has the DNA TGTGCCACCAGTGAAACTAGCGGGTCAGGTAATGAGCAGTTCTTC.

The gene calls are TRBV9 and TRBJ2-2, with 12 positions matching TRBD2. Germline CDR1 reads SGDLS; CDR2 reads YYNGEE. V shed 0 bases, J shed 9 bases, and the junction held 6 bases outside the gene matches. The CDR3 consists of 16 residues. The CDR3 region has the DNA TGTGCCAGCAGCGTAGGACTAGCGGGAGCCCATTGGGAGCTGTTTTTT. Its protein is CASSVGLAGAHWELFF.